This TCR beta chain was documented in a study of blood T cells in healthy people across ages. Next came a second PCR, run for about 7 to 12 cycles, which used a sample-barcoded 5' primer along with a J-beta primer mix. TCRdb reanalysed the 5' RACE reads using MiXCR and keeps one entry per CDR3 protein. This table holds 1.5 million to 2 million distinct CDR3 sequences, about 50% found once. V lost 9 bases and J lost 0, with 14 bases in between. The CDR3 totals 14 residues. Germline V gene sequence: CDR1 MNHEY, CDR2 SVGAGI. The chain is built from TRBV6-5 and TRBJ1-1, with TRBD1 as a possible D gene (6 bases). Source material: blood. This receptor was taken from a woman aged 40 to 50 in good health. In nucleotides, the CDR3 is TGTGCCAGTTCCATCAGGGGCATGAACACTGAAGCTTTCTTT. Translating it yields CASSIRGMNTEAFF.